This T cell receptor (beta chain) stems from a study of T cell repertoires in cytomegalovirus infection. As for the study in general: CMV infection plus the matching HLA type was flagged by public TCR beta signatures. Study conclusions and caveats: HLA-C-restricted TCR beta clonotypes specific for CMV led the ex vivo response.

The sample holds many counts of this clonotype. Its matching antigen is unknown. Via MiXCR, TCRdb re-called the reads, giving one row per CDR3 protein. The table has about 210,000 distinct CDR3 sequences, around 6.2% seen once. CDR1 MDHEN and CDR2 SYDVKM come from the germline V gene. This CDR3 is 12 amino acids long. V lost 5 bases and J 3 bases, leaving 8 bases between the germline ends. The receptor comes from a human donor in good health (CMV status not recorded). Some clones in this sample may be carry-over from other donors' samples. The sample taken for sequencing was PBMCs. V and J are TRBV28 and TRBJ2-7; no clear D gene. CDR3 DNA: TGTGCCAGCAGTATAACAGACTACGAGCAGTACTTC. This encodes CASSITDYEQYF.